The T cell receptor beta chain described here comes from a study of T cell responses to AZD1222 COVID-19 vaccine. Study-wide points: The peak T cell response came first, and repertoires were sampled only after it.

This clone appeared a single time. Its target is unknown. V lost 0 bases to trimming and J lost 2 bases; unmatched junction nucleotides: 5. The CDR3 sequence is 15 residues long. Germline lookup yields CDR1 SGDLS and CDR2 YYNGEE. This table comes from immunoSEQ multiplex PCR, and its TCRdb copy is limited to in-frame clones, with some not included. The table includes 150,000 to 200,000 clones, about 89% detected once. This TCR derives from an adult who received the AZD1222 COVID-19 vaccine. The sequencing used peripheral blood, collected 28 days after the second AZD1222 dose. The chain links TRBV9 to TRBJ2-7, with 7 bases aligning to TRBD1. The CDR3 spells CASSVVGGATYEQYF. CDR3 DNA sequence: TGTGCCAGCAGCGTAGTAGGGGGCGCAACCTACGAGCAGTACTTC.